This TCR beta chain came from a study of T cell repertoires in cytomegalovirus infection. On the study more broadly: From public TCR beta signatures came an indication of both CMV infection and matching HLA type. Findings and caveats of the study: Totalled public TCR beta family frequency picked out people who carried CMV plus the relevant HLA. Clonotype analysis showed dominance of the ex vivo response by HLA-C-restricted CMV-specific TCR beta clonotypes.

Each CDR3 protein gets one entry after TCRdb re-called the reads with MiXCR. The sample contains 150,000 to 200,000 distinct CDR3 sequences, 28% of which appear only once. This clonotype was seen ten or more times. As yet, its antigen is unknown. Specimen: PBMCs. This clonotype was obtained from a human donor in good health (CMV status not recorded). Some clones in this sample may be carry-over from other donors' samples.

CDR3 loop: CASSLEVGQGATAFF. The CDR3 DNA sequence: TGCGCCAGCAGCCTCGAGGTGGGACAGGGGGCTACGGCTTTCTTT. This sequence joins TRBV4-3 and TRBJ1-1; 12 bases fit TRBD1. Germline loops: CDR1 LGHNA, CDR2 YSLEER. Losses at the gene ends were 4 bases for V and 11 bases for J; bases not matched to a gene: 11. CDR3 length: 15 residues.